This TCR beta chain was sequenced for a study of blood T cell repertoires in COVID-19. Looking at the study overall: Samples came from the United States, Italy and Spain, spanning acute and convalescent COVID-19. T cells, B-cell-depleted T cells, or PBMCs supplied cDNA or gDNA.

This CDR3 comprises 17 residues. CDR1 and CDR2 from the germline V gene are SEHNR and FQNEAQ (reference sequence). V lost 3 bases, J lost 0 bases, and 4 bases stayed unmatched. Per the authors' pipeline: Researchers report that nucleated cell counts were estimated from reference gene primer amplification. Repertoires were generated with immunoSEQ multiplex PCR, while TCRdb's copy carries only in-frame clones and drops some. V, J and clone size derive from that table, while D and trimming were established from the DNA sequence. The data contain about 200,000 clones, 70% to 90% of them singletons. In this sample, this clone turned up a few times.

The genes are TRBV7-9 and TRBJ2-6, with TRBD1 identical over 8 bases. The sequenced material came from peripheral blood. This receptor was taken from a woman aged 40 to 50 who had recovered from COVID-19. The chain's CDR3 is CASSFRGQVSGANVLTF. CDR3 in DNA: TGTGCCAGCAGCTTTAGGGGACAGGTCTCTGGGGCCAACGTCCTGACTTTC. The whole variable domain, remainder taken from reference TRBV7-9 and TRBJ2-6, is DTGVSQNPRHKITKRGQNVTFRCDPISEHNRLYWYRQTLGQGPEFLTYFQNEAQLEKSRLLSDRFSAERPKGSFSTLEIQRTEQGDSAMYLCASSFRGQVSGANVLTFGAGSRLTVL.